The 8 T cell receptor beta chains reported below all come from one sample, sequenced in a study of regulatory T cells in long-lasting Graves disease. Construction of the TCR beta libraries employed iRepertoire HTBI primers in conjunction with Arm-PCR of CDR3 regions. TCRdb re-analysed the multiplex PCR reads in MiXCR, keeping a single row per CDR3 protein. The repertoire holds over 300,000 distinct CDR3 sequences, with around a fifth as singletons. Described time point: persistent/refractory GD, antithyroid drugs over 5 years with positive TRAb. RNA extracted from PBMCs served as the sequencing template. Source: peripheral blood mononuclear cells (PBMCs), taken when the disease was refractory, from a patient treated with antithyroid drugs. The receptor set was obtained from a female donor with Graves disease.

This clonotype was counted between two and nine times. The CDR3 coding sequence is TGTGCCAGCAGTTTGTTGTGGCAGGTCAATTCACCCCTCCACTTT. Translation gives CASSLLWQVNSPLHF. The V call is TRBV27, the J call TRBJ1-6; D ambiguous. There are 15 residues in the CDR3. The germline V gene encodes CDR1 MNHEY and CDR2 SMNVEV (reference sequence). Trimming removed 3 bases from V and 7 bases from J, with 13 bases in between.

This clonotype was counted between two and nine times. The chain recombines TRBV9 with TRBJ2-7, with D possibly TRBD2 on 7 matching bases. The CDR3 covers 13 residues. Germline V gives CDR1 SGDLS, CDR2 YYNGEE. With 0 bases removed from V and 5 bases from J, the gap between germline ends came to 9 bases. CDR3 in amino acids: CASSVGGGDEQYF. In nucleotides, the CDR3 is TGTGCCAGCAGCGTAGGAGGGGGGGACGAGCAGTACTTC.

This clonotype was seen repeatedly, ten times or more. The CDR3 nucleotides are TGTGCCAGCAGCCCGACTAGCTACTACGAGCAGTACTTC. It encodes CASSPTSYYEQYF. The chain combines TRBV2 with TRBJ2-7; TRBD2 matches at 7 bases. The V and J ends lost 6 bases and 3 bases, in that order; junction bases with no gene match: 5. Germline-derived CDR1 and CDR2 are SNHLY and FYNNEI. This CDR3 spans 13 amino acids.

This clonotype has a count of ten or more. The CDR3 here is CAIRASGRNTEAFF. The DNA of the CDR3 is TGTGCCATCAGAGCGTCTGGGCGGAACACTGAAGCTTTCTTT. This rearrangement joins TRBV10-3 to TRBJ1-1, with unresolved D. This CDR3 spans 14 amino acids. CDR1 and CDR2 (germline): ENHRY, SYGVKD. V lost 6 bases and J lost 1, with 12 bases in between.

Many counts were recorded for this clonotype. The chain couples TRBV2 to TRBJ2-2, with 8 bases aligning to TRBD2. This CDR3 region has 15 residues. The V gene end was trimmed by 10 bases and the J gene end by 3 bases; junction bases not matched to a gene: 10. The germline gives CDR1 SNHLY, CDR2 FYNNEI. CDR3 residues: CATGGGPPYTGELFF. DNA for the CDR3: TGTGCCACTGGCGGGGGGCCACCCTACACCGGGGAGCTGTTTTTT. The full variable domain, with the rest looked up from reference TRBV2 and TRBJ2-2, is EPEVTQTPSHQVTQMGQEVILRCVPISNHLYFYWYRQILGQKVEFLVSFYNNEISEKSEIFDDQFSVERPDGSNFTLKIRSTKLEDSAMYFCATGGGPPYTGELFFGEGSRLTVL.

There are many counts of this clonotype. The chain employs TRBV20-1 and TRBJ1-2; D gene ambiguous. The CDR3 contains 14 residues. Germline V lookup: CDR1 DFQATT, CDR2 SNEGSKA (reference sequence). The V gene lost 6 bases and the J gene lost 2 bases, with 16 bases spanning the gap. CDR3 sequence: CSAPVGGRNYGYTF. The CDR3 bases are TGCAGTGCCCCAGTCGGTGGCAGAAACTATGGCTACACCTTC.

This clonotype was detected ten times or more. V gene TRBV20-1 combines with J gene TRBJ2-5, with TRBD1 matching 8 bases. V dropped 3 bases and J dropped 3; count of bases not matched to a gene: 15. Per the germline V gene, CDR1 is DFQATT and CDR2 is SNEGSKA (reference sequence). The length of the CDR3 is 17 residues. The CDR3 DNA reads TGCAGTGCTAGCCCGGACAGGGTACGACCCTATGAAGAGACCCAGTACTTC. Protein sequence: CSASPDRVRPYEETQYF.

In its sample, this clonotype was seen many times. The rearrangement joins TRBV7-9 to TRBJ1-4, with 7 bases identical to TRBD1. Per germline, CDR1 SEHNR and CDR2 FQNEAQ (reference sequence). With V trimmed by 5 bases and J by 12 bases, 12 bases remained unmatched. The CDR3 runs to 14 residues. CDR3 protein: CASSLGTANVELFF. In nucleotides, the CDR3 is TGTGCCAGCAGCCTAGGGACAGCCAATGTAGAACTGTTTTTT.